What follows are 20 T cell receptor beta chains derived from one specimen sequenced in a study of blood T cell repertoires in COVID-19 (TCRdb year 2020). The library was generated by the immunoSEQ multiplex PCR assay. Held by TCRdb, this immuneACCESS table contains in-frame sequences only and omits some clones. Under half of the omission traces to an unresolved V gene where checked; the cause of the rest is unknown. The sample table records some 60,000 clones; more than 75% of these occur just once. The biggest ten clones account for 7.4% of the sample. The source material was peripheral blood. These receptors were collected from a human donor with active COVID-19. The donor label of this sample is uncertain.

This chain links TRBV4-3 with TRBJ1-1, with 7 bases lining up with TRBD1. The germline CDR1 and CDR2 sequences are LGHNA and YSLEER. CDR3 length: 15 residues. V shed 4 bases, J shed 3 bases, and the junction held 8 bases outside the gene matches. The CDR3 region has the DNA TGCGCCAGCAGCCGAGATACAGGGGTGGACACTGAAGCTTTCTTT. This encodes CASSRDTGVDTEAFF.

The rearrangement links TRBV11-2 to TRBJ1-3; D not resolved. V dropped 2 bases and J dropped 9 bases, with 14 bases sitting between them. Germline assignment: CDR1 SGHAT and CDR2 FQNNGV. The CDR3 loop spans 14 amino acids. CDR3 residues: CASSLNIEAGTIYF. The CDR3 nucleotides are TGTGCCAGCAGCTTAAATATCGAGGCGGGCACCATATATTTT.

The chain carries TRBV5-4 and TRBJ2-5; 7 bases map to TRBD2. Germline V gene data show CDR1 as SGHNT and CDR2 as YYREEE (reference sequence). This CDR3 comprises 16 residues. Trimming at V came to 0 bases and at J to 4 bases, leaving 9 bases not matched to a gene. The CDR3: CASSLAGRGSGETQYF. CDR3 coding DNA: TGTGCCAGCAGCTTGGCCGGGCGGGGGTCTGGAGAGACCCAGTACTTC.

J is TRBJ2-1 and V is TRBV9, with 9 bases matching TRBD2. The CDR3 loop spans 15 amino acids. After removal of 0 bases from V and 6 bases from J, the junction contained 4 bases not matched to a gene. In germline, CDR1 is SGDLS, CDR2 YYNGEE. The CDR3, as DNA: TGTGCCAGCAGCGTAGACCCAGCGGGAGGCAATGAGCAGTTCTTC. Translation: CASSVDPAGGNEQFF.

The V gene is TRBV29-1, the J gene TRBJ2-1; 11 bases line up with TRBD2. In germline, CDR1 is SQVTM, CDR2 ANQGSEA. CDR3 length: 17 amino acids. Unmatched junction bases numbered 11, after V lost 4 bases and J lost 3 bases. CDR3 in amino acids: CSVAWGAGTSGYNEQFF. In nucleotides, the CDR3 is TGCAGCGTTGCTTGGGGGGCCGGGACTAGCGGCTACAATGAGCAGTTCTTC.

J is TRBJ1-1 and V is TRBV6-5; tentatively, D is TRBD1 (6 bases). Per germline, CDR1 MNHEY and CDR2 SVGAGI. The CDR3 extends over 14 amino acids. The V end lost 6 bases, the J end lost 1 base, and 12 bases lay between the germline ends. The CDR3 loop is CASRIQGTNTEAFF. The CDR3 nucleotides read TGTGCCAGCAGGATACAGGGTACGAACACTGAAGCTTTCTTT.

The V call is TRBV24-1, the J call TRBJ2-5, with 9 bases that match TRBD1. The CDR3 covers 15 residues. V was clipped by 4 bases and J by 2 bases; unmatched bases: 4. From germline, CDR1 is KGHDR and CDR2 SFDVKD. CDR3 region: CATSDSGTGQETQYF. The CDR3 region has the DNA TGTGCCACCAGTGACTCCGGGACAGGGCAAGAGACCCAGTACTTC.

V usage is TRBV4-1 and J usage is TRBJ2-3, with TRBD2 identical over 9 bases. The length of the CDR3 is 16 residues. Trimming removed 5 bases from V and 4 bases from J; junction bases left unmatched: 10. CDR1 and CDR2 (germline): MGHRA, YSYEKL. CDR3 DNA sequence: TGCGCCAGCAGCGGATCTGGACTAGCGATCTCAGATACGCAGTATTTT. It yields the protein CASSGSGLAISDTQYF.

The chain has TRBV27 and TRBJ2-7; 8 bases are shared with TRBD1. The V segment lost 3 bases and the J segment 0 bases; nucleotides outside the gene matches: 4. CDR1 and CDR2 (germline): MNHEY, SMNVEV (reference sequence). CDR3 length: 15 residues. CDR3 DNA: TGTGCCAGCAGTTTTTACACAGGGGGCTCCTACGAGCAGTACTTC. Amino acid sequence: CASSFYTGGSYEQYF.

The rearrangement joins TRBV28 to TRBJ2-5, with TRBD2 identical over 14 bases. Germline V gene data show CDR1 as MDHEN and CDR2 as SYDVKM. V gave up 9 bases and J gave up 2 bases; unmatched junction bases: 5. The CDR3 extends over 15 amino acids. CDR3 DNA: TGTGCCAGTGGGACTAGCGGGAGACTGCAAGAGACCCAGTACTTC. Its protein is CASGTSGRLQETQYF.

V is TRBV5-1 and J is TRBJ2-1; 8 nucleotides align to TRBD2. The CDR3 is made up of 17 amino acids. After removal of 0 bases from V and 6 bases from J, the junction contained 11 bases not matched to a gene. CDR1 is SGHRS and CDR2 is YFSETQ in the germline V gene. CDR3 bases: TGCGCCAGCAGCTTGGCCGACGGAGCGGGGGCCGGCAATGAGCAGTTCTTC. This codes for CASSLADGAGAGNEQFF.

This chain connects TRBV5-1 to TRBJ1-2; 9 nucleotides match TRBD1. V trimming: 4 bases; J trimming: 4 bases; junction bases outside the gene matches: 8. The germline gives CDR1 SGHRS, CDR2 YFSETQ. The CDR3 totals 15 residues. The CDR3 DNA reads TGCGCCAGCAGCACGGGACAGGGTGAACGCTATGGCTACACCTTC. It encodes CASSTGQGERYGYTF.

This rearrangement joins TRBV18 to TRBJ2-3; 10 bases map to TRBD1. CDR1 is KGHSH and CDR2 is LQKENI in the germline V gene. Trimming at V came to 3 bases and at J to 2 bases, leaving 5 bases not matched to a gene. This CDR3 comprises 16 residues. CDR3 in DNA: TGTGCCAGCTCACCGACCGGGACAGGGGACACAGATACGCAGTATTTT. Amino acids: CASSPTGTGDTDTQYF.

The chain employs TRBV5-1 and TRBJ1-1; D is uncertain. With 6 bases removed from V and 6 bases from J, the gap between germline ends came to 21 bases. CDR1 and CDR2 from the germline V gene are SGHRS and YFSETQ. The CDR3 is 15 residues long. This CDR3 reads CASNVGRPNLPEAFF. The CDR3 DNA follows: TGCGCCAGCAACGTCGGGAGACCCAACCTTCCTGAAGCTTTCTTT.

This clone was recorded only once. The genes are TRBV28 and TRBJ2-3; 10 nucleotides match TRBD1. J lost 6 bases, V lost 5 bases, and 5 bases had no gene match. The CDR3 runs to 14 residues. In germline, CDR1 is MDHEN, CDR2 SYDVKM. The CDR3 here is CASSKTGGRDTQYF. The CDR3, as DNA: TGTGCCAGCAGTAAGACAGGGGGCCGGGATACGCAGTATTTT.

The rearrangement uses TRBV9 and TRBJ2-5; 8 nucleotides align to TRBD1. Germline CDR1 is SGDLS and CDR2 is YYNGEE. The junction had 7 bases not matched to a gene; V was cut back by 4 bases and J by 2 bases. The CDR3 is made up of 15 amino acids. DNA for the CDR3: TGTGCCAGCAGCCCCCGGACAGGGCCGCAAGAGACCCAGTACTTC. Translation gives CASSPRTGPQETQYF.

The chain couples TRBV7-9 to TRBJ1-6; possibly TRBD1 for D (5 bases). The ends were cut back, 7 bases at V and 4 bases at J, with 14 bases in the middle. The germline gives CDR1 SEHNR, CDR2 FQNEAQ (reference sequence). This CDR3 has 15 amino acids. The CDR3 loop is CASNSAQAYNSPLHF. Written as DNA, the CDR3 is TGTGCCAGCAACTCTGCACAGGCGTATAATTCACCCCTCCACTTT.

The gene calls are TRBV6-1 and TRBJ1-2; 11 nucleotides line up with TRBD1. CDR1 is MNHNS and CDR2 is SASEGT in the germline V gene. V trimming: 3 bases; J trimming: 0 bases; junction bases outside the gene matches: 0. The CDR3 totals 15 residues. The CDR3 is CASSEGQGANYGYTF. The CDR3 DNA sequence: TGTGCCAGCAGTGAGGGACAGGGGGCTAACTATGGCTACACCTTC.

The chain uses TRBV5-1 and TRBJ2-1; TRBD2 agrees at 10 bases. There are 14 residues in the CDR3. V lost 5 bases, J lost 3 bases, and 2 bases stayed unmatched. The germline gives CDR1 SGHRS, CDR2 YFSETQ. The CDR3 DNA follows: TGCGCCAGCAGATGGACTAGCGGCTACAATGAGCAGTTCTTC. It encodes CASRWTSGYNEQFF.

V usage is TRBV30 and J usage is TRBJ2-6, with 7 bases fitting TRBD1. The V segment lost 3 bases and the J segment 4 bases; nucleotides outside the gene matches: 6. The CDR3 runs 15 residues. Per the germline V gene, CDR1 is GTSNPN and CDR2 is SVGIG (reference sequence). In nucleotides, the CDR3 is TGTGCCTGGAGCCCAGGGGGTTCCGGGGCCAACGTCCTGACTTTC. As protein: CAWSPGGSGANVLTF.